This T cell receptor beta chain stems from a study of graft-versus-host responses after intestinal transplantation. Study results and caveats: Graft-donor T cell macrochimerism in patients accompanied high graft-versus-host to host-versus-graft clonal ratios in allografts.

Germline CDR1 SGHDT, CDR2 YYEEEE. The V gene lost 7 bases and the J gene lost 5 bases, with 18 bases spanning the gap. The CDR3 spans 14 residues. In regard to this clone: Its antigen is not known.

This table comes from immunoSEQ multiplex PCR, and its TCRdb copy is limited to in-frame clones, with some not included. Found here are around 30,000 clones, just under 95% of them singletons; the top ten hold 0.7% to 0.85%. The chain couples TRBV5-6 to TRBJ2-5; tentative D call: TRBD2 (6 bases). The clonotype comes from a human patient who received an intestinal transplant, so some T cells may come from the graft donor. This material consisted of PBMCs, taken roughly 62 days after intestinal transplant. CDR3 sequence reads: CASRRLGAGETQYF. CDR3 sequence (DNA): TGTGCCAGCCGGCGGTTGGGCGCGGGGGAGACCCAGTACTTC.